Given below is one T cell receptor (beta chain) in context. With random hexamers, reverse transcription was performed on 0.5 to 1 ug of RNA. MiXCR was run by TCRdb on the immunoSEQ multiplex PCR reads, yielding one entry per CDR3 protein. The sample has approximately 70,000 distinct CDR3 sequences, 96% seen once. The patients who served as multiple sclerosis controls were treatment-naive and had stable or active relapsing-remitting disease that fulfilled the revised McDonald criteria. The source of the sample is a study of CD8 T cells in Susac syndrome. CDR3 size: 14 residues. The V end lost 5 bases, the J end lost 2 bases, and 15 bases lay between the germline ends. Germline CDR1 DFQATT, CDR2 SNEGSKA (reference sequence).

The chain employs TRBV20-1 and TRBJ2-5; either TRBD1 or TRBD2 may supply D (5 bases each). Sequenced: CD4+ T cells from PBMCs. The sequence derives from a human donor with multiple sclerosis. The CDR3 DNA reads as TGCAGTGCTGTTTGGGACGCCTATCAAGAGACCCAGTACTTC. Its translation is CSAVWDAYQETQYF.